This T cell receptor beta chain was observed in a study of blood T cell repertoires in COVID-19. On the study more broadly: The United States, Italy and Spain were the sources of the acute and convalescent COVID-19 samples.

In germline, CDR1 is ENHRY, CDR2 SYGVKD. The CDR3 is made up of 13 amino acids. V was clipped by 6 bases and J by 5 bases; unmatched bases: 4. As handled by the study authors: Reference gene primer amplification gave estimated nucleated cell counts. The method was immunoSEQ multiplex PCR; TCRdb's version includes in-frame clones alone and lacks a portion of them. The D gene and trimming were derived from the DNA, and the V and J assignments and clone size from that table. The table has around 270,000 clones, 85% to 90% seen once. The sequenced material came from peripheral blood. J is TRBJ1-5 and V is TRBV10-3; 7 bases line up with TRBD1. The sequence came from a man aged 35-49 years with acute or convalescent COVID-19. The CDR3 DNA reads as TGTGCCATCAGCCGGGACAGCGATCAGCCCCAGCATTTT. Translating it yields CAISRDSDQPQHF.